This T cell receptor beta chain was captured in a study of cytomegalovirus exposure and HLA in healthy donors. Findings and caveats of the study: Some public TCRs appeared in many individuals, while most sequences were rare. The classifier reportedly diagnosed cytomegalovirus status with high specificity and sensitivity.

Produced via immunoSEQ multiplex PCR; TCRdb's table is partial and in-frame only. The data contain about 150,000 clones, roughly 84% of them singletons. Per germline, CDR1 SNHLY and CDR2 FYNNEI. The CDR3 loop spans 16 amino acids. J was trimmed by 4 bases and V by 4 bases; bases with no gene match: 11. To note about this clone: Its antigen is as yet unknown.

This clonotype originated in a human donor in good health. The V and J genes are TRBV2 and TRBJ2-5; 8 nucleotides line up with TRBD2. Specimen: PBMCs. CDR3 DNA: TGTGCCAGCAGTGCCATCGGAGCGGGAGTGGGAGAGACCCAGTACTTC. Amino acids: CASSAIGAGVGETQYF.